This TCR beta chain was documented in a study of blood T cells in healthy people across ages (dated by TCRdb to between 2014 and 2017). For the study in its entirety: In model experiments, template switching captured about one uniquely barcoded TCR beta cDNA molecule for every two T cells. To avoid experimental bias, donors of different ages were distributed randomly across sequencing lanes. The study analyzed two additional independent replicas of 1 million unique cDNA reads from the same blood draw for two donors, one aged 18 to 29 and one aged 80 or older. To track age-related changes in TCR beta repertoire diversity, the study relied on deep sequencing normalized with unique cDNA molecular identifiers. The donors were split into four age groups: young (average 16 years), middle-aged (roughly 39), aged (62) and long-lived (roughly 86). On the study overall, not on this receptor specifically: There was a strong correlation between observed TCR beta diversity and the percentage of naive T cells measured by flow cytometry. Compared with the aged group, more naive CD4+ T cells, fewer expanded clones and increased TCR diversity were shown by the long-lived group, suggesting age selection. Observed TCR beta diversity per million T cells fell roughly linearly with age, and a significant reduction was already apparent by age roughly 41. Estimates of total diversity based on one million sequenced T cells were considered lower bounds and underestimates. Because donor CMV infection status was unknown, age-related changes in expanded clonotypes were potentially confounded. Since profiling was done on bulk unsorted PBMCs, naive and antigen-experienced compartments could not be conclusively compared.

Library preparation employed 5' RACE. The instrument given in TCRdb is Illumina HiSeq 2500. A second roughly 6 to 11 cycle PCR used a sample-barcoded 5' primer and a J-beta primer mix. A unique molecular identifier was introduced onto each TCR beta cDNA molecule by a template-switch 5' adaptor carrying 12 random nucleotides. Each sample yielded at least 2.5 million CDR3-containing paired-end reads. First-strand cDNA synthesis was performed from all RNA using the Mint cDNA synthesis kit, with priming by a TRBC-specific oligonucleotide. After uracil-DNA glycosylase treatment, a first 18-cycle PCR used universal primers M1SS and BC2_uni_R on all cDNA. The study's own analysis went as follows. For normalization, 1 million high-quality reads were randomly selected from each sample, with every read carrying a distinct molecular identifier. Instead of being binned into consensus sequences, reads with shared molecular identifiers were discarded. MiTCR, run with a Q25 quality threshold and the strictest error-elimination algorithm, handled CDR3 identification, clonotype clustering and error correction. Lower-bound total TCR beta diversity was estimated with a nonparametric unseen species model using Euler transformation. TCRdb ran its own pipeline on the public reads, namely fastp trimming at Q25 and MiXCR clone calling, and kept in-frame beta chains. Records with the same CDR3 protein are collapsed into one entry carrying the most frequent genes and DNA. These V and J calls are TCRdb output, not the study's own analysis. The sample table shows 780,000 or so distinct CDR3 sequences, and approximately 60% are seen once. The ten top clones hold 20% to 30% of the sample.

Counted from cysteine to phenylalanine, this CDR3 has 11 amino acids. The kept DNA is CDR3 alone, 33 bases in frame from the first base. The germline V gene specifies SNHLY as CDR1 and FYNNEI as CDR2. The junction carries 10 bases between V and J, which are trimmed by 6 bases and 7 bases respectively. Donors were under 40 systemically healthy Caucasian individuals from Russia aged roughly 6 to 95 years. Around 9.8 milliliters of peripheral blood were collected from each donor into EDTA-treated Vacutainer tubes. Ficoll-Paque density-gradient centrifugation was used to isolate PBMCs, with at least 7 million obtained per sample. Trizol reagent was used to extract total RNA from PBMCs, with at least 5 micrograms per sample. For every donor, flow cytometry on a PBMC aliquot measured the percentage of naive CD45RAhigh/CD27high T cells. On this clonotype: Its antigen has not been determined. Per-base quality was not reported, and no clone a single base away is much larger than it.

The V and J segments used are TRBV2 and TRBJ2-7; no D gene is confidently identified. The sample consisted of blood. This TCR was recovered from a man in his forties in good health. The DNA sequence is given as TGTGCCAGCAGCCCCCGTCGAGAGCAGTACTTC. This gives the protein CASSPRREQYF.